The 20 T cell receptor beta chains below come from one sample, sequenced in a study of T cell changes during pregnancy in multiple sclerosis. Repertoires were generated with immunoSEQ multiplex PCR, while TCRdb's copy carries only in-frame clones and drops some. The sample consists of roughly 35,000 clones, 90% of them appearing once. Sequences were derived from CD8+ T cells from peripheral blood mononuclear cells, sampled after pregnancy. Source of these receptors: a female donor with multiple sclerosis, enrolled in a pregnancy study.

V is TRBV19 and J is TRBJ1-2; TRBD1 agrees at 8 bases. The CDR3 is 15 amino acids. V trimming: 6 bases; J trimming: 8 bases; junction bases outside the gene matches: 14. The germline V gene has CDR1 LNHDA and CDR2 SQIVND (reference sequence). This chain's CDR3 is CASSPPWTGNGGYTF. DNA for the CDR3: TGTGCCAGTAGCCCCCCATGGACAGGGAACGGGGGCTACACCTTC.

The gene calls are TRBV6-4 and TRBJ2-6; D not certain. The CDR3 is made up of 15 amino acids. Germline V gene sequence: CDR1 MRHNA, CDR2 SNTAGT. The ends were cut back, 3 bases at V and 0 bases at J, with 6 bases in the middle. The CDR3 DNA is TGTGCCAGCAGTGAACAGAGCTCTGGGGCCAACGTCCTGACTTTC. Its protein is CASSEQSSGANVLTF.

The chain combines TRBV4-2 with TRBJ2-7; 7 bases are a match to TRBD2. The V gene end was trimmed by 7 bases and the J gene end by 4 bases; junction bases not matched to a gene: 4. Germline CDR1 and CDR2: LGHNA and YNFKEQ. CDR3 size: 12 residues. CDR3 sequence: CASTGLGYEQYF. CDR3 nucleotide sequence: TGTGCCAGCACAGGACTAGGGTACGAGCAGTACTTC.

The chain combines TRBV7-9 with TRBJ2-1; D call uncertain. V lost 5 bases and J 5 bases, leaving 10 bases between the germline ends. Looked up from germline, CDR1 is SEHNR and CDR2 is FQNEAQ (reference sequence). The CDR3 runs 13 residues. CDR3: CASSHRENNEQFF. In DNA, the CDR3 is TGTGCCAGCAGCCATAGAGAGAACAATGAGCAGTTCTTC.

This rearrangement joins TRBV27 to TRBJ2-5; 8 bases map to TRBD1. The V segment lost 5 bases and the J segment 5 bases; nucleotides outside the gene matches: 13. The CDR3 length is 16 residues. Germline CDR1 and CDR2: MNHEY and SMNVEV (reference sequence). The CDR3 sequence: CASSLGPGQVGETQYF. CDR3 bases: TGTGCCAGCAGTCTGGGGCCGGGACAGGTAGGGGAGACCCAGTACTTC.

The J gene is TRBJ2-7, the V gene TRBV9; 8 bases align to TRBD1. This CDR3 contains 15 residues. Germline V gene data show CDR1 as SGDLS and CDR2 as YYNGEE. The V and J ends lost 2 bases and 3 bases, in that order; junction bases with no gene match: 7. The CDR3 sequence: CASSVAGDRHYEQYF. The CDR3 DNA sequence: TGTGCCAGCAGCGTCGCCGGGGACAGGCACTACGAGCAGTACTTC.

This chain links TRBV19 with TRBJ1-5, with 8 positions matching TRBD1. This CDR3 has 16 residues. The J segment lost 5 bases and the V segment lost 1 base, leaving 7 bases of the junction unmatched. Germline V CDR1 and CDR2: LNHDA, SQIVND (reference sequence). CDR3 in amino acids: CASSIVGRGRDQPQHF. CDR3 in DNA: TGTGCCAGTAGTATAGTGGGCAGGGGGCGCGATCAGCCCCAGCATTTT.

The rearrangement uses TRBV4-1 and TRBJ2-1; 9 nucleotides align to TRBD2. The V and J ends lost 1 base and 4 bases, in that order; junction bases with no gene match: 5. This CDR3 is built from 16 residues. Looked up from germline, CDR1 is MGHRA and CDR2 is YSYEKL. In DNA form, the CDR3 reads TGCGCCAGCAGCCAAGGTGGCGGGGGGGGGTACAATGAGCAGTTCTTC. Protein product: CASSQGGGGGYNEQFF.

This sequence joins TRBV6-1 and TRBJ2-5; 11 bases are shared with TRBD2. CDR1 and CDR2 (germline): MNHNS, SASEGT. With V trimmed by 3 bases and J by 2 bases, 2 bases remained unmatched. There are 15 residues in the CDR3. This CDR3 is CASSETSGTQETQYF. CDR3 DNA: TGTGCCAGCAGTGAGACTAGCGGGACACAAGAGACCCAGTACTTC.

This clone has just a few counts. The V and J genes are TRBV6-4 and TRBJ2-2; TRBD2 matches 9 bases. Germline V gene data show CDR1 as MRHNA and CDR2 as SNTAGT. Trimming removed 3 bases from V and 4 bases from J; junction bases left unmatched: 6. The CDR3 spans 16 residues. The CDR3 here is CASSDTRTSVTGELFF. In DNA form, the CDR3 reads TGTGCCAGCAGTGATACGAGGACTAGCGTCACCGGGGAGCTGTTTTTT.

The chain recombines TRBV5-4 with TRBJ1-2; perhaps TRBD1 as D (5 bases). The ends were cut back, 1 base at V and 4 bases at J, with 17 bases in the middle. Germline V gene lookup returns CDR1 SGHNT and CDR2 YYREEE (reference sequence). The CDR3 runs 16 residues. The CDR3 region is CASSLLPGGVGYGYTF. CDR3 nucleotide sequence: TGTGCCAGCAGCTTGTTACCGGGGGGAGTTGGCTATGGCTACACCTTC. The variable domain in full, with the rest retrieved from reference TRBV5-4 and TRBJ1-2, is ETGVTQSPTHLIKTRGQQVTLRCSSQSGHNTVSWYQQALGQGPQFIFQYYREEENGRGNFPPRFSGLQFPNYSSELNVNALELDDSALYLCASSLLPGGVGYGYTFGSGTRLTVV.

This clone occurred once. The chain carries TRBV5-6 and TRBJ2-4, with 10 bases that match TRBD2. This CDR3 comprises 18 residues. Per the germline V gene, CDR1 is SGHDT and CDR2 is YYEEEE. V lost 0 bases to trimming and J lost 0 bases; unmatched junction nucleotides: 6. CDR3 region: CASSLGASGGSAKNIQYF. CDR3 DNA sequence: TGTGCCAGCAGCTTGGGGGCTAGCGGGGGTTCAGCCAAAAACATTCAGTACTTC. Full variable domain (remainder filled in from reference TRBV5-6 and TRBJ2-4): DAGVTQSPTHLIKTRGQQVTLRCSPKSGHDTVSWYQQALGQGPQFIFQYYEEEERQRGNFPDRFSGHQFPNYSSELNVNALLLGDSALYLCASSLGASGGSAKNIQYFGAGTRLSVL.

V usage is TRBV7-9 and J usage is TRBJ2-5; 9 bases map to TRBD2. The CDR3 contains 15 residues. Germline V gene sequence: CDR1 SEHNR, CDR2 FQNEAQ (reference sequence). Trimming cost V 5 bases and J 4 bases; bases outside gene matches: 8. CDR3 sequence (DNA): TGTGCCAGCAGCGAACTCTCGCGGGGGGGAGAGACCCAGTACTTC. It is translated as CASSELSRGGETQYF.

The chain has TRBV6-4 and TRBJ2-1; 7 bases are shared with TRBD1. The CDR3 is made up of 16 amino acids. V shed 4 bases, J shed 5 bases, and the junction held 11 bases outside the gene matches. Germline loops: CDR1 MRHNA, CDR2 SNTAGT. The CDR3 is CASSASRGTGDNEQFF. For the CDR3, the DNA is TGTGCCAGCAGTGCTAGCAGGGGGACCGGGGACAATGAGCAGTTCTTC.

This chain connects TRBV19 to TRBJ2-5, with TRBD1 as a possible D gene (5 bases). The length of the CDR3 is 13 residues. Germline-derived CDR1 and CDR2 are LNHDA and SQIVND (reference sequence). Trimming stripped 3 bases from V and 5 bases from J, with 10 bases between. Here the CDR3 DNA reads TGTGCCAGTAGTATTACCCCAGGGGAGACCCAGTACTTC. This codes for CASSITPGETQYF.

J is TRBJ2-7 and V is TRBV7-9; D gene ambiguous. In germline, CDR1 is SEHNR, CDR2 FQNEAQ (reference sequence). This CDR3 spans 14 amino acids. The V end was cut by 5 bases, the J end by 0 bases, with 11 bases between. CDR3 in amino acids: CASSPRGSSYEQYF. The CDR3, as DNA: TGTGCCAGCAGCCCCCGCGGAAGCTCCTACGAGCAGTACTTC.

In its sample, this clone was seen a few times. The rearrangement uses TRBV6-5 and TRBJ1-2; TRBD1 aligns across 8 bases. Losses at the gene ends were 5 bases for V and 4 bases for J; bases not matched to a gene: 6. This CDR3 spans 14 amino acids. The germline V gene encodes CDR1 MNHEY and CDR2 SVGAGI. CDR3 sequence (DNA): TGTGCCAGCAGTCCGGCTGGACAGGGCTATGGCTACACCTTC. Protein sequence: CASSPAGQGYGYTF.

The chain carries TRBV25-1 and TRBJ1-1; no reliable D call. This CDR3 contains 10 residues. V lost 6 bases and J lost 6, with 5 bases in between. The germline CDR1 and CDR2 sequences are MGHDK and SYGVNS. Written as DNA, the CDR3 is TGTGCCAGCAGAGCCGCTGAAGCTTTCTTT. This sequence encodes CASRAAEAFF.

The genes are TRBV19 and TRBJ2-2; possible D gene TRBD2, 6 bases. The length of the CDR3 is 15 residues. The V end lost 5 bases, the J end lost 6 bases, and 16 bases lay between the germline ends. Germline values: CDR1 LNHDA, CDR2 SQIVND (reference sequence). The CDR3 coding sequence is TGTGCCAGTAGTCCCCTTGACGGGGAGGCCGGGGAGCTGTTTTTT. It codes for CASSPLDGEAGELFF.

The V and J genes are TRBV19 and TRBJ2-7, with 8 bases that match TRBD1. Trimming removed 4 bases from V and 7 bases from J; junction bases left unmatched: 9. CDR3 length equals 14 residues. Germline values: CDR1 LNHDA, CDR2 SQIVND (reference sequence). CDR3 nucleotide sequence: TGTGCCAGTAGTACCACAGGGGGATCGTGGGAGCAGTACTTC. Residues: CASSTTGGSWEQYF. The whole variable domain, filled in from reference TRBV19 and TRBJ2-7, reads DGGITQSPKYLFRKEGQNVTLSCEQNLNHDAMYWYRQDPGQGLRLIYYSQIVNDFQKGDIAEGYSVSREKKESFPLTVTSAQKNPTAFYLCASSTTGGSWEQYFGPGTRLTVT.